This passage covers 25 T cell receptor beta chains from one sample sequenced in a study of cytomegalovirus exposure and HLA in healthy donors. Primers for the PCR totalled 60 Vbeta and 13 Jbeta. The protocol was immunoSEQ multiplex PCR, while the TCRdb copy is restricted to in-frame clones and leaves out a portion. This sample has 170,000 or so clones, with roughly 86% found just once. Material for sequencing was PBMCs. Receptors originate from a girl aged 5-17 years in good health and CMV-seropositive.

The CDR3 loop reads CASNRGPVGTTNSPLHF. CDR3 DNA sequence: TGTGCCAGCAACAGGGGGCCAGTCGGGACTACTAATTCACCCCTCCACTTT. The genes are TRBV5-6 and TRBJ1-6; the match to TRBD1 covers 9 bases. The CDR3 contains 17 residues. Germline V gene sequence: CDR1 SGHDT, CDR2 YYEEEE. V lost 6 bases, J lost 6 bases, and 13 bases stayed unmatched. Full variable domain (missing parts from reference TRBV5-6 and TRBJ1-6): DAGVTQSPTHLIKTRGQQVTLRCSPKSGHDTVSWYQQALGQGPQFIFQYYEEEERQRGNFPDRFSGHQFPNYSSELNVNALLLGDSALYLCASNRGPVGTTNSPLHFGNGTRLTVT.

This clone has only a few counts. V usage is TRBV5-6 and J usage is TRBJ2-5; 14 positions agree with TRBD2. Germline V gives CDR1 SGHDT, CDR2 YYEEEE. V lost 5 bases and J lost 2; bases outside the gene matches: 11. The CDR3 runs to 18 residues. DNA for the CDR3: TGTGCCAGCAGTAGACTAGCGGGGGGGCTGACCGTTCAAGAGACCCAGTACTTC. Residues: CASSRLAGGLTVQETQYF.

The chain uses TRBV7-9 and TRBJ2-1, with TRBD1 matching over 7 bases. This CDR3 is 15 amino acids long. Germline V gives CDR1 SEHNR, CDR2 FQNEAQ (reference sequence). V lost 1 base, J lost 5 bases, and 5 bases stayed unmatched. The CDR3 DNA reads TGTGCCAGCAGCTTAGGACAGGGTCTCAACAATGAGCAGTTCTTC. Its translation is CASSLGQGLNNEQFF.

The count of this clone is one. The genes are TRBV4-1 and TRBJ1-4; possibly TRBD1 for D (6 bases). Per the germline V gene, CDR1 is MGHRA and CDR2 is YSYEKL. With 3 bases removed from V and 3 bases from J, the gap between germline ends came to 20 bases. The CDR3 runs to 18 residues. The DNA for the CDR3 is TGCGCCAGCAGCCACGACGGACAGAGCCCCTGGGCTAATGAAAAACTGTTTTTT. Its protein is CASSHDGQSPWANEKLFF.

The V gene is TRBV7-9, the J gene TRBJ2-7; the D gene is possibly TRBD1 (5 bases). Looked up from germline, CDR1 is SEHNR and CDR2 is FQNEAQ (reference sequence). The CDR3 runs 13 residues. V was clipped by 0 bases and J by 4 bases, with 7 bases between them. CDR3 coding DNA: TGTGCCAGCAGCTTAGCAGGGGTTTACGAGCAGTACTTC. Protein product: CASSLAGVYEQYF.

The V gene is TRBV19, the J gene TRBJ1-5, with a possible D match to TRBD1 (6 bases). The V end was cut by 5 bases, the J end by 10 bases, with 18 bases between. This CDR3 contains 14 residues. CDR1 is LNHDA, CDR2 SQIVND, per germline (reference sequence). The CDR3 here is CASSFRQAEGPQHF. The CDR3 coding sequence is TGTGCCAGTAGTTTCAGACAGGCAGAAGGTCCCCAGCATTTT.

The chain uses TRBV19 and TRBJ2-1; 7 bases are a match to TRBD2. This CDR3 has 12 residues. Germline assignment: CDR1 LNHDA and CDR2 SQIVND (reference sequence). V dropped 11 bases and J dropped 4; count of bases not matched to a gene: 5. The CDR3 DNA follows: TGTGCCGTCCGGGGGGTTTACAATGAGCAGTTCTTC. Translated, it gives CAVRGVYNEQFF.

The V and J genes are TRBV6-5 and TRBJ1-2; the D gene is possibly TRBD1 (6 bases). Trimming removed 9 bases from V and 8 bases from J, with 19 bases in between. Germline values: CDR1 MNHEY, CDR2 SVGAGI. The CDR3 is made up of 13 amino acids. CDR3 nucleotide sequence: TGTGCCAGTTCCCCCTCGACAGGACGAGGCTACACCTTC. It codes for CASSPSTGRGYTF.

The rearrangement joins TRBV5-1 to TRBJ1-2; the match to TRBD1 covers 10 bases. The germline V gene has CDR1 SGHRS and CDR2 YFSETQ. The CDR3 runs 15 residues. Trimming cost V 1 base and J 7 bases; bases outside gene matches: 7. The CDR3 DNA follows: TGCGCCAGCAGCTTGAATGCGGGACAGGGGTCTGGCTACACCTTC. This codes for CASSLNAGQGSGYTF.

The CDR3 DNA sequence: TGTGCCAGCAACAAGGGAGCGAATTCACCCCTCCACTTT. This codes for CASNKGANSPLHF. This chain connects TRBV5-4 to TRBJ1-6; D unresolved. V lost 6 bases to trimming and J lost 7 bases, with 11 bases between them. Germline values: CDR1 SGHNT, CDR2 YYREEE (reference sequence). The CDR3 runs 13 residues.

The V call is TRBV2, the J call TRBJ1-5; 9 bases fit TRBD1. CDR1 and CDR2 (germline): SNHLY, FYNNEI. The CDR3 runs 14 residues. Unmatched junction bases numbered 6, after V lost 5 bases and J lost 7 bases. The CDR3 sequence: CASSRTGVLQPQHF. CDR3 nucleotides: TGTGCCAGCAGTAGGACAGGGGTCCTCCAGCCCCAGCATTTT.

The V gene is TRBV2, the J gene TRBJ1-2, with unresolved D. CDR1 and CDR2 from the germline V gene are SNHLY and FYNNEI. Trimming cost V 7 bases and J 2 bases, with 8 bases left between them. The CDR3 has 12 amino acids. CDR3 DNA sequence: TGTGCCAGCACCACTCAAAACTATGGCTACACCTTC. Translated, it gives CASTTQNYGYTF.

The rearrangement uses TRBV12-5 and TRBJ2-5; 8 bases fit TRBD1. The DNA end is a closer match to TRBJ2-7, so the J assignment may be wrong. This CDR3 is 16 amino acids long. Germline V CDR1 and CDR2: LGHNT, FRNRAP. DNA for the CDR3: TGTGCTAGTGGTTTGGTACGCCCCAGGGGGCTCTACGAGCAGTACTTC. Its protein product is CASGLVRPRGLYEQYF.

The gene calls are TRBV30 and TRBJ1-4; D unclear. This CDR3 comprises 14 residues. Per germline, CDR1 GTSNPN and CDR2 SVGIG (reference sequence). With 4 bases removed from V and 4 bases from J, the gap between germline ends came to 13 bases. DNA of the CDR3: TGTGCCTGGACCGGAAGACTGCATAATGAAAAACTGTTTTTT. This codes for CAWTGRLHNEKLFF.

The chain combines TRBV29-1 with TRBJ1-1; no reliable D call. Germline lookup yields CDR1 SQVTM and CDR2 ANQGSEA. This CDR3 comprises 11 residues. Deletions cut 6 bases from V and 1 base from J, with 6 bases between. CDR3 sequence reads: CSVPGNTEAFF. CDR3 in DNA: TGCAGCGTGCCGGGGAACACTGAAGCTTTCTTT.

This chain connects TRBV6-5 to TRBJ2-7, with 8 bases identical to TRBD1. Germline CDR1 and CDR2: MNHEY and SVGAGI. The ends lost 0 bases at V and 3 bases at J; junction bases unmatched: 4. The CDR3 is made up of 15 amino acids. The CDR3 here is CASSYSRDRIYEQYF. The CDR3 DNA is TGTGCCAGCAGTTACTCTAGGGACAGGATCTACGAGCAGTACTTC.

V is TRBV7-9 and J is TRBJ2-7, with TRBD1 identical over 10 bases. The V segment lost 2 bases and the J segment 4 bases; nucleotides outside the gene matches: 5. The CDR3 is made up of 15 amino acids. Per the germline V gene, CDR1 is SEHNR and CDR2 is FQNEAQ (reference sequence). The CDR3 DNA sequence: TGTGCCAGCAGCTTACTAAAGGGACAGGGGTACGAGCAGTACTTC. Its translation is CASSLLKGQGYEQYF.

The chain combines TRBV6-6 with TRBJ1-1, with TRBD1 identical over 9 bases. Germline values: CDR1 MNHNY, CDR2 SVGAGI (reference sequence). The length of the CDR3 is 15 residues. The V and J ends lost 5 bases and 1 base, in that order; junction bases with no gene match: 5. CDR3 DNA: TGTGCCAGCAGTCAGGGACAGGGCGGGAACACTGAAGCTTTCTTT. This codes for CASSQGQGGNTEAFF.

The chain links TRBV7-8 to TRBJ1-2, with D tentatively TRBD1 (5 bases). CDR1 and CDR2 from the germline V gene are SGHVS and FQNEAQ. The CDR3 is 16 residues long. Trimming removed 1 base at V and 4 bases at J, with 16 bases between. The CDR3 protein is CASSLERVQVPYGYTF. CDR3 nucleotide sequence: TGTGCCAGCAGCTTAGAAAGGGTACAGGTCCCCTATGGCTACACCTTC.

The V and J genes are TRBV25-1 and TRBJ1-2; 11 positions match TRBD1. The V segment lost 1 base and the J segment 7 bases; nucleotides outside the gene matches: 5. Germline V gene sequence: CDR1 MGHDK, CDR2 SYGVNS. The CDR3 spans 15 residues. CDR3 loop: CASSEFGQGARGYTF. CDR3 DNA sequence: TGTGCCAGCAGTGAATTCGGACAGGGGGCGCGTGGCTACACCTTC.

This clone has only one observation. V usage is TRBV27 and J usage is TRBJ2-1, with TRBD2 matching over 7 bases. V was pared by 6 bases and J by 3 bases, with 8 bases of the junction left unmatched. Looked up from germline, CDR1 is MNHEY and CDR2 is SMNVEV (reference sequence). This CDR3 comprises 15 residues. CDR3 in amino acids: CASRAATSRYNEQFF. CDR3 DNA sequence: TGTGCCAGCAGGGCAGCGACTAGCCGCTACAATGAGCAGTTCTTC.

This chain connects TRBV5-1 to TRBJ2-5; 10 positions agree with TRBD1. V was pared by 5 bases and J by 5 bases, with 12 bases of the junction left unmatched. The CDR3 spans 16 residues. CDR1 and CDR2 from the germline V gene are SGHRS and YFSETQ. CDR3 region: CASSRSLTGGRETQYF. CDR3 nucleotide sequence: TGCGCCAGCAGTCGATCTTTGACAGGGGGCAGGGAGACCCAGTACTTC.

The V call is TRBV11-3, the J call TRBJ1-2; perhaps TRBD1 as D (5 bases). The CDR3 totals 14 residues. The germline CDR1 and CDR2 sequences are SGHNT and YENEEA. The V gene lost 1 base and the J gene lost 4 bases, with 10 bases spanning the gap. CDR3 region: CASSLGGGAYGYTF. Here the CDR3 DNA reads TGTGCCAGCAGCTTAGGAGGAGGGGCCTATGGCTACACCTTC.

The chain joins TRBV4-2 to TRBJ2-2; 9 nucleotides align to TRBD1. There are 16 residues in the CDR3. Germline trimming cut 4 bases from V and 1 base from J; bases unmatched to any gene: 4. CDR1 and CDR2 from the germline V gene are LGHNA and YNFKEQ. CDR3 nucleotides: TGTGCCAGCAGCCCTTCGGACAGGGGGAACACCGGGGAGCTGTTTTTT. Its translation is CASSPSDRGNTGELFF.

The chain has TRBV7-2 and TRBJ2-5, with 10 bases aligning to TRBD2. Unmatched junction bases numbered 6, after V lost 3 bases and J lost 5 bases. CDR1 is SGHTA, CDR2 FQGNSA, per germline. CDR3 length: 15 amino acids. CDR3 residues: CASSFERGGMETQYF. The CDR3 DNA reads TGTGCCAGCAGCTTTGAGCGGGGGGGCATGGAGACCCAGTACTTC.